The clone carrying this T cell receptor (beta chain) was seen once. Assignment of participants to cohorts was predicated upon participant-reported clinical history. Symptom resolution, clearance, or two negative PCRs marked donors in Cohort 3 as recovered. This specimen belongs to a study of blood T cell repertoires in COVID-19. Study at large: Sources were T cells, B-cell-depleted T cells, or PBMCs; the material itself was cDNA or gDNA.

The germline V gene has CDR1 GTSNPN and CDR2 SVGIG (reference sequence). This CDR3 is 13 amino acids long. V lost 6 bases and J lost 5, with 16 bases in between. Source study methods: For nucleated cells, counts were estimated from reference gene primer amplification. Some clones are missing from TCRdb's copy, which holds only in-frame ones; the method was immunoSEQ multiplex PCR. V and J calls and clone size are given by that table; D and trimming were obtained from the DNA. The sample has over 250,000 clones, 87% seen once; the top ten hold less than 6%. This TCR was sampled from a woman aged 25-40 years who had recovered from COVID-19. The V call is TRBV30, the J call TRBJ1-1, with D possibly matching TRBD1 (6 bases). The sample taken for sequencing was PBMCs or T cells enriched from blood (not recorded which). CDR3 sequence reads: CACSGDWETEAFF. CDR3 bases: TGTGCCTGTTCAGGGGATTGGGAGACTGAAGCTTTCTTT.